The 9 T cell receptor beta chains presented below share a single source sample, sequenced in a study of blood T cell repertoires in COVID-19. Only in-frame clones appear in the TCRdb table, and some are missing; sequencing was by immunoSEQ multiplex PCR. This table has about 220,000 clones, about 91% appearing once. The sequencing sample was made of PBMCs or T cells enriched from blood (not recorded which). Receptors originate from a woman aged 30 to 39 with acute COVID-19.

The chain uses TRBV5-1 and TRBJ1-6; 7 bases fit TRBD1. This CDR3 has 17 residues. The ends lost 0 bases at V and 5 bases at J; junction bases unmatched: 8. Germline lookup yields CDR1 SGHRS and CDR2 YFSETQ. The CDR3 DNA reads as TGCGCCAGCAGCTTGGCCGGACAGGCTACGGATAATTCACCCCTCCACTTT. It codes for CASSLAGQATDNSPLHF.

The chain is built from TRBV5-1 and TRBJ2-1; possible D gene TRBD2, 6 bases. Germline V gene lookup returns CDR1 SGHRS and CDR2 YFSETQ. This CDR3 region has 14 residues. V was pared by 4 bases and J by 2 bases, with 10 bases between. The CDR3 spells CASSPGEAYNEQFF. The CDR3, as DNA: TGCGCCAGCAGCCCGGGGGAGGCCTACAATGAGCAGTTCTTC.

CDR3 DNA sequence: TGTGCCAGCAGCTTTGCGGGGGGGAACACCGGGGAGCTGTTTTTT. Amino acids: CASSFAGGNTGELFF. The V gene is TRBV7-9, the J gene TRBJ2-2; TRBD2 aligns across 8 bases. The ends lost 3 bases at V and 1 base at J; junction bases unmatched: 1. This CDR3 is built from 15 residues. Germline CDR1 reads SEHNR; CDR2 reads FQNEAQ (reference sequence).

The chain uses TRBV2 and TRBJ1-2; a weak D match, TRBD1 (6 bases). The CDR3 spans 15 residues. The germline V gene encodes CDR1 SNHLY and CDR2 FYNNEI. V shed 2 bases and J shed 7 bases, with 17 bases lying between them. CDR3 in amino acids: CASSERPFTGSGYTF. CDR3 in DNA: TGTGCCAGCAGTGAAAGGCCTTTTACAGGGAGTGGCTACACCTTC.

The chain employs TRBV3-1 (or the pseudogene TRBV3-2) and TRBJ2-7; D might be TRBD2 (6 bases). The germline CDR1 and CDR2 sequences are LGHDT and YNNKEL (reference sequence). The CDR3 sequence is 13 residues long. Trimming removed 6 bases at V and 7 bases at J, with 16 bases between. CDR3 DNA: TGTGCCAGCAGACCCTCGATCGGGGGAGAGCAGTACTTC. Translation gives CASRPSIGGEQYF.

The gene calls are TRBV30 and TRBJ2-5; D unclear. CDR1 is GTSNPN, CDR2 SVGIG, per germline (reference sequence). Trimming shortened V by 2 bases and J by 3 bases, and 4 bases separated the two germline ends. CDR3 length equals 11 residues. For the CDR3, the DNA is TGTGCCTGGAGTCCTAAAGAGACCCAGTACTTC. It encodes CAWSPKETQYF.

This clone was detected a few times. The J gene is TRBJ1-4, the V gene TRBV6-5; 8 nucleotides align to TRBD1. Germline CDR1 reads MNHEY; CDR2 reads SVGAGI. The CDR3 has 14 amino acids. J gave up 6 bases and V 8 bases, and 8 bases lay outside the gene matches. This CDR3 reads CASSTGAWDEKLFF. CDR3 DNA: TGTGCCAGCTCGACAGGGGCGTGGGATGAAAAACTGTTTTTT.

This chain uses TRBV3-1 (or the pseudogene TRBV3-2) with TRBJ1-1; D unresolved. The CDR3 is 15 amino acids. The V end lost 1 base, the J end lost 1 base, and 10 bases lay between the germline ends. The germline V gene encodes CDR1 LGHDT and CDR2 YNNKEL (reference sequence). The CDR3 loop is CASSQAARRNTEAFF. CDR3 coding DNA: TGTGCCAGCAGCCAAGCGGCAAGGAGGAACACTGAAGCTTTCTTT.

A note on this clone: Other DNA variants within this sample encode the same CDR3. V and J are TRBV7-9 and TRBJ2-1; the match to TRBD1 covers 7 bases. V lost 4 bases and J lost 0; bases outside the gene matches: 0. Germline lookup yields CDR1 SEHNR and CDR2 FQNEAQ (reference sequence). The CDR3 runs to 14 residues. CDR3 sequence: CASSSGGSYNEQFF. The CDR3 nucleotides read TGTGCCAGCAGCTCAGGGGGCTCCTACAATGAGCAGTTCTTC.